This T cell receptor beta chain was captured in a study of T cells in Graves' hyperthyroidism and ophthalmopathy. Germline V gene lookup returns CDR1 SGHAT and CDR2 FQNNGV. The CDR3 is made up of 16 amino acids. The V and J ends lost 1 base and 1 base respectively, with 14 bases between them. This clonotype was seen many times. The TCR beta CDR3 regions underwent amplification using RNA transcripts as the source. The HTBI set primed first-round TCR CDR3 RT-PCR. TCRdb re-analysed the multiplex PCR reads in MiXCR, keeping a single row per CDR3 protein. The data hold some 560,000 distinct CDR3 sequences, with approximately 14% observed a single time.

Sample: blood. J is TRBJ2-7 and V is TRBV11-2; D may match TRBD1 or TRBD2 (5 bases each). The receptor was isolated from a woman aged 30 to 39 with Graves' hyperthyroidism. The CDR3 reads CASSLVLRGFSYEQYF. The CDR3 coding sequence is TGTGCCAGCAGCTTAGTCCTCCGGGGCTTTTCCTACGAGCAGTACTTC. The variable domain in full, with the rest retrieved from reference TRBV11-2 and TRBJ2-7, is EAGVAQSPRYKIIEKRQSVAFWCNPISGHATLYWYQQILGQGPKLLIQFQNNGVVDDSQLPKDRFSAERLKGVDSTLKIQPAKLEDSAVYLCASSLVLRGFSYEQYFGPGTRLTVT.